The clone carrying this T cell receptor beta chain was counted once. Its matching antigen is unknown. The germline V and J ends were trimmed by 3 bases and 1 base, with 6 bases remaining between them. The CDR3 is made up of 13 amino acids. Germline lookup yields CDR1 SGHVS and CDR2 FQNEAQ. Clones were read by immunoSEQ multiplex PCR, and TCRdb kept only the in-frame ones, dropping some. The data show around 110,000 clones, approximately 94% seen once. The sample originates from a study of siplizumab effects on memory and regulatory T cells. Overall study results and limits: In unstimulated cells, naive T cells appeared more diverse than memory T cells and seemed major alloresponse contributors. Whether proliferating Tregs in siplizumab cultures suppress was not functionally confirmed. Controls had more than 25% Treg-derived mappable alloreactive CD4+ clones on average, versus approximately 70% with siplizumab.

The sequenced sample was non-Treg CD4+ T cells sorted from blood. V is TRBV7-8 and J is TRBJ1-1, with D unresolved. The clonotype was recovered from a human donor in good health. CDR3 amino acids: CASSFRENTEAFF. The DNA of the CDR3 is TGTGCCAGCAGCTTTAGGGAGAACACTGAAGCTTTCTTT.